This T cell receptor beta chain appears in the sequencing data of a study of blood T cell repertoires in COVID-19. Study details: Donors in the United States, Italy and Spain gave samples during acute or convalescent COVID-19. The analysed material was cDNA or gDNA that came from T cells, B-cell-depleted T cells, or PBMCs.

The CDR3 consists of 13 residues. The V gene's germline CDR1 is SGHNT and CDR2 YYREEE (reference sequence). V was clipped by 1 base and J by 8 bases, with 12 bases between them. Per the original methods: Nucleated cell number was recorded as an estimate derived from reference gene primer amplification. Repertoires were generated with immunoSEQ multiplex PCR, while TCRdb's copy carries only in-frame clones and drops some. From that table come the V and J calls and clone size; the DNA was used to work out D and trimming. This sample has approximately 210,000 clones, with 75% to 90% found just once. Sequencing input: peripheral blood. The TCR was taken from a woman between 35 and 50 years old with acute or convalescent COVID-19. This sequence joins TRBV5-4 and TRBJ1-2; TRBD1 is a possible D gene (5 bases). CDR3 region: CASSLYQGVGYTF. CDR3 DNA sequence: TGTGCCAGCAGCTTGTACCAGGGCGTAGGCTACACCTTC.